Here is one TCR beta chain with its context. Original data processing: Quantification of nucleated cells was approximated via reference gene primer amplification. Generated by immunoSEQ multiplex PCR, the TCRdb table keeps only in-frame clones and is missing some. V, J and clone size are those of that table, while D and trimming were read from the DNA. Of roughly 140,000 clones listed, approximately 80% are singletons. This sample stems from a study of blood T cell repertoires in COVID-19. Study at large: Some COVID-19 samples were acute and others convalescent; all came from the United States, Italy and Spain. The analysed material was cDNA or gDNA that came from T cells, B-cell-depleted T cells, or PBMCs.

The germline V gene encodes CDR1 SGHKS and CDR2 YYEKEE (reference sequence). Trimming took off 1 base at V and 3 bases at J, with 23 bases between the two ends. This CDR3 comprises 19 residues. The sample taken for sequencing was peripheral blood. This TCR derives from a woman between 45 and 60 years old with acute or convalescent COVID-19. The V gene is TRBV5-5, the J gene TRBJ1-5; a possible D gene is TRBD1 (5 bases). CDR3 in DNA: TGTGCCAGCAGCTTGTCTGAAGACTCTCGGGTAGGGGCCAATCAGCCCCAGCATTTT. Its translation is CASSLSEDSRVGANQPQHF.